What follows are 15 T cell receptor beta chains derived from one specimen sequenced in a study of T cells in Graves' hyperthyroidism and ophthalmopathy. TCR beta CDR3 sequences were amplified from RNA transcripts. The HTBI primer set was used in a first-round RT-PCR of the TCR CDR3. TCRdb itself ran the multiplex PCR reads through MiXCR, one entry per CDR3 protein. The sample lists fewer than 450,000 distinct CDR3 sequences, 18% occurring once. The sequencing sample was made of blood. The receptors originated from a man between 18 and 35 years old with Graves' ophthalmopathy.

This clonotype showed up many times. CDR3 loop: CASSFRAERYNEQFF. CDR3 nucleotides: TGTGCCAGCAGCTTCCGGGCCGAGCGCTACAATGAGCAGTTCTTC. The V and J genes are TRBV7-2 and TRBJ2-1; D not resolved. Germline CDR1 is SGHTA and CDR2 is FQGNSA. The CDR3 loop spans 15 amino acids. V was cut by 3 bases and J by 3 bases, with 12 bases left in between.

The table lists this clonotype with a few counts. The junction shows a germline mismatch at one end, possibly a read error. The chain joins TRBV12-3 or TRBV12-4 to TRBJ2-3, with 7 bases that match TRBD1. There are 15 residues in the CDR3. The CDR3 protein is CASSLSRTGTDTRYF. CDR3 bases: TGTGCCAGCAGTTTATCCCGGACAGGAACGGATACGCGGTATTTT.

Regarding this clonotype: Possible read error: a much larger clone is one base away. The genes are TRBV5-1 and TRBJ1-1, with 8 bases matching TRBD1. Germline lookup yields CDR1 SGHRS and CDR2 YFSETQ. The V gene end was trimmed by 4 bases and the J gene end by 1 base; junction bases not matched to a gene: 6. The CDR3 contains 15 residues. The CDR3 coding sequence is TGCGCCAGCAGCCCCAGGACAGGGACGAACACTGAAGCTTTCTTT. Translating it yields CASSPRTGTNTEAFF.

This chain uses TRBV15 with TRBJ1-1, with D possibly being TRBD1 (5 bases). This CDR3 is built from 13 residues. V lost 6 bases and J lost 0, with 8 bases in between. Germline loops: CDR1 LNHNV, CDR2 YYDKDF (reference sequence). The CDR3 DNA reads TGTGCCACCAGGGGACGGTTGAACACTGAAGCTTTCTTT. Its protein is CATRGRLNTEAFF.

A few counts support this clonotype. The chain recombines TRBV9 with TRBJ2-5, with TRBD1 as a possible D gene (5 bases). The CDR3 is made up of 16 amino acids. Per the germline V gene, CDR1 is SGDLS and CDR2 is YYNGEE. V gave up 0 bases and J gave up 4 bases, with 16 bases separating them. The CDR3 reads CASSVGWGLDPETQYF. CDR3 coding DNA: TGTGCCAGCAGCGTAGGGTGGGGCCTGGACCCAGAGACCCAGTACTTC.

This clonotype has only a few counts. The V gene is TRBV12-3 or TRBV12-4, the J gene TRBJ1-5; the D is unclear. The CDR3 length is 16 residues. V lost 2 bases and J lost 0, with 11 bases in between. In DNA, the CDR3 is TGTGCCAGCAGTTTATGGGGAAAGGATAGCAATCAGCCCCAGCATTTT. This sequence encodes CASSLWGKDSNQPQHF.

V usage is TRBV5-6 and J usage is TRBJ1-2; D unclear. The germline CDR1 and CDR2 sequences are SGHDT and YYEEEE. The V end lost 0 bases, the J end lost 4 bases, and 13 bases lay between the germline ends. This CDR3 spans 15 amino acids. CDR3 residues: CASSLGEVRIYGYTF. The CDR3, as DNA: TGTGCCAGCAGCTTGGGGGAGGTCCGGATCTATGGCTACACCTTC.

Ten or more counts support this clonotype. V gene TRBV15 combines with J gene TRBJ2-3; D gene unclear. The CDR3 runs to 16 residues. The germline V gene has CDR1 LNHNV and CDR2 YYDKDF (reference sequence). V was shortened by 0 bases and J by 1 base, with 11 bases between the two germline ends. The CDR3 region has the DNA TGTGCCACCAGCAGAGATGGAGAGGTGGGCACAGATACGCAGTATTTT. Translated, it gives CATSRDGEVGTDTQYF.

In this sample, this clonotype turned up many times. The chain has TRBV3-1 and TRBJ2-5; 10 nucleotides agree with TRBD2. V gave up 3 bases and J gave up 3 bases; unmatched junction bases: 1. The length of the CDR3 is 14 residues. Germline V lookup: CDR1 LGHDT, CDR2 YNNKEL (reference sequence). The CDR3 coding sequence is TGTGCCAGCAGCCATCTAGCGGGGGAAGAGACCCAGTACTTC. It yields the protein CASSHLAGEETQYF.

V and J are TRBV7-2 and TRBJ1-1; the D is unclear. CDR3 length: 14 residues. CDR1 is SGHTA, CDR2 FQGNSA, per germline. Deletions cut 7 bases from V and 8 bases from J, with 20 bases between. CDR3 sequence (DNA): TGTGCCAGCACCTACGCCTTAAGACGGACCGAAGCTTTCTTT. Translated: CASTYALRRTEAFF. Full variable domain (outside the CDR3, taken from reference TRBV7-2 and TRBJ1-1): GAGVSQSPSNKVTEKGKDVELRCDPISGHTALYWYRQSLGQGLEFLIYFQGNSAPDKSGLPSDRFSAERTGGSVSTLTIQRTQQEDSAVYLCASTYALRRTEAFFGQGTRLTVV.

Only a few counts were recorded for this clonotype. CDR3 nucleotides: TGTGCCAGCAGCAATGTACTAGCGGGGTACAATGAGCAGTTCTTC. It yields the protein CASSNVLAGYNEQFF. The chain recombines TRBV6-1 with TRBJ2-1, with TRBD2 matching over 10 bases. The CDR3 is 15 amino acids. CDR1 MNHNS and CDR2 SASEGT come from the germline V gene. The V and J ends lost 6 bases and 4 bases, in that order; junction bases with no gene match: 6.

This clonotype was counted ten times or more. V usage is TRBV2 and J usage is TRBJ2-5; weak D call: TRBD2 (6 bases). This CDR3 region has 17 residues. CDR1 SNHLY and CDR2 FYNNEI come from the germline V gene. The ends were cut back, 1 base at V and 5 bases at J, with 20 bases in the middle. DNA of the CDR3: TGTGCCAGCAGTGAAGGCCGAAGTTGGAGGGGCGCGGAGACCCAGTACTTC. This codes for CASSEGRSWRGAETQYF.

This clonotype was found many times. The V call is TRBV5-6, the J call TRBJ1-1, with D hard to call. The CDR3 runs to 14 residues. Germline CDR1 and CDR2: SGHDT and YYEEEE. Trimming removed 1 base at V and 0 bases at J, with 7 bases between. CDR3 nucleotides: TGTGCCAGCAGCTTGATTGTGGTGAACACTGAAGCTTTCTTT. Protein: CASSLIVVNTEAFF.

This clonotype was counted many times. CDR3 DNA sequence: TGTGCCAGCAGCCTCCTCGGGGGCGGAGAGACCCAGTACTTC. Translation: CASSLLGGGETQYF. This rearrangement joins TRBV3-1 to TRBJ2-5, with D perhaps given as TRBD1 or TRBD2 (6 bases each). The germline V gene encodes CDR1 LGHDT and CDR2 YNNKEL (reference sequence). This CDR3 spans 14 amino acids. Trimming took off 4 bases at V and 4 bases at J, with 13 bases between the two ends.

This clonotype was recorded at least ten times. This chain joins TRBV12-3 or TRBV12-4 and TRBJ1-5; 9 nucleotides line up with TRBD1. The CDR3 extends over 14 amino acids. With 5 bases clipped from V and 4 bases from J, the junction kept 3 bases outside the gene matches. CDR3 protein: CASSLGTGNQPQHF. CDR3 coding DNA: TGTGCCAGCAGTCTTGGGACAGGGAATCAGCCCCAGCATTTT.